A selection of T cell receptor beta chains follows, all from one sample in a study of blood T cell repertoires in COVID-19. Sequencing was performed with immunoSEQ multiplex PCR; in TCRdb, only in-frame clones are kept and a portion is missing. The repertoire consists of around 94,000 clones, with 84% occurring once and the leading ten covering 8.5% to 10%. Sequenced: peripheral blood. All receptors derive from a man aged 40-49 years with active or convalescent COVID-19. CDR3s include the opening cysteine and the closing phenylalanine or tryptophan. D genes are given only for firm matches. Clone size appears in some rows only: once, few, many, or a class for an expanded clone.

size: .
D: .
V: TRBV24-1
J: TRBJ1-6
DNA: TGTGCCACCGCCCTGAGGCAGCCCGATAATTCACCCCTCCACTTT
CDR3: CATALRQPDNSPLHF

size: .
D: TRBD1
V: TRBV7-2
J: TRBJ2-7
DNA: TGTGCCAGCAGCTTGGGACAGTTCTCCTACGAGCAGTACTTC
CDR3: CASSLGQFSYEQYF

size: .
D: TRBD2
V: TRBV5-1
J: TRBJ2-1
DNA: TGCGCCAGCAGCTTGGCATCCCGGGGGGGCCAGCATGAGCAGTTCTTC
CDR3: CASSLASRGGQHEQFF

size: .
D: .
V: TRBV2
J: TRBJ1-3
DNA: TGTGCCAGCAGCAACGACAGATACTCTGGAAACACCATATATTTT
CDR3: CASSNDRYSGNTIYF

size: .
D: .
V: TRBV7-2
J: TRBJ1-1
DNA: TGTGCCAGCAGCCTAGGACTTACAATTGAAGCTTTCTTT
CDR3: CASSLGLTIEAFF

size: .
D: .
V: TRBV20-1
J: TRBJ2-7
DNA: TGCAGTGCTAGAGATAGTTGGGAGCAGTACTTC
CDR3: CSARDSWEQYF

size: .
D: .
V: TRBV6-2/TRBV6-3
J: TRBJ1-1
DNA: TGTGCCAGCAGTCAGATAGGGGCCCCGAACACTGAAGCTTTCTTT
CDR3: CASSQIGAPNTEAFF

size: .
D: TRBD2
V: TRBV9
J: TRBJ2-1
DNA: TGTGCCAGCAGCGTAGAGGGGACTAGCGCCTACAATGAGCAGTTCTTC
CDR3: CASSVEGTSAYNEQFF

size: .
D: TRBD2
V: TRBV4-1
J: TRBJ2-1
DNA: TGCGCCAGCAGCTCCCCGGGACTAGCGGGGTTTGAGCAGTTCTTC
CDR3: CASSSPGLAGFEQFF

size: .
D: TRBD1
V: TRBV25-1
J: TRBJ1-2
DNA: TGTGCCAGCAGTGATGTCACAGGGGGGTATGGCTACACCTTC
CDR3: CASSDVTGGYGYTF

size: .
D: TRBD1
V: TRBV19
J: TRBJ1-1
DNA: TGTGCCAGTCGAACCCCAGGGGGTCACACTGAAGCTTTCTTT
CDR3: CASRTPGGHTEAFF

size: .
D: .
V: TRBV3-1/TRBV3-2
J: TRBJ1-1
DNA: TGTGCCAGCAGCCAAGATGGGAGGTTAGGCACTGAAGCTTTCTTT
CDR3: CASSQDGRLGTEAFF

size: .
D: .
V: TRBV11-2
J: TRBJ1-1
DNA: TGTGCCAGCAGCTTAGTTTCATGGGGGGTCATGGCTGAAGCTTTCTTT
CDR3: CASSLVSWGVMAEAFF

size: once
D: .
V: TRBV25-1
J: TRBJ1-1
DNA: TGTGCCAGCAGTGAACCGGGACATTCCACTGAAGCTTTCTTT
CDR3: CASSEPGHSTEAFF

size: .
D: TRBD1
V: TRBV12-3/TRBV12-4
J: TRBJ1-1
DNA: TGTGCCAGCAGATTGACAGGGCGAACTGAAGCTTTCTTT
CDR3: CASRLTGRTEAFF

size: .
D: TRBD2
V: TRBV9
J: TRBJ2-7
DNA: TGTGCCAGCAGCGTAACCAGGGAGGGAGAGCAGTACTTC
CDR3: CASSVTREGEQYF

size: .
D: .
V: TRBV7-2
J: TRBJ2-5
DNA: TGTGCCAGCAGGTCGGAAGGGAGGTTCGAGACCCAGTACTTC
CDR3: CASRSEGRFETQYF

size: .
D: TRBD2
V: TRBV6-1
J: TRBJ2-7
DNA: TGTGCCAGCAGTGAAGGGACAGCGGGGGCCTACGAGCAGTACTTC
CDR3: CASSEGTAGAYEQYF

size: .
D: .
V: TRBV11-1
J: TRBJ2-1
DNA: TGTGCCAGCAGCTTAGACCTAGGTGAGCAGTTCTTC
CDR3: CASSLDLGEQFF

size: .
D: .
V: TRBV25-1
J: TRBJ1-4
DNA: TGTGCCAGCAGTGAGCAAGGGGGTTTGAATGAAAAACTGTTTTTT
CDR3: CASSEQGGLNEKLFF

size: .
D: TRBD1
V: TRBV25-1
J: TRBJ1-1
DNA: TGTGCCACGACAGGGGTGGATGACACTGAAGCTTTCTTT
CDR3: CATTGVDDTEAFF

size: once
D: TRBD2
V: TRBV2
J: TRBJ2-2
DNA: TGTGCCAGCAACGGCGGGGGGAACACCGGGGAGCTGTTTTTT
CDR3: CASNGGGNTGELFF

size: .
D: .
V: TRBV5-1
J: TRBJ1-4
DNA: TGCGCCAGCAGCTTGGACAGGGTAGAGGAAAAACTGTTTTTT
CDR3: CASSLDRVEEKLFF

size: once
D: TRBD1
V: TRBV5-1
J: TRBJ2-7
DNA: TGCGCCAGCAGACTAGCCGGGACAGGGGCCTACGAGCAGTACTTC
CDR3: CASRLAGTGAYEQYF

size: .
D: .
V: TRBV7-8
J: TRBJ2-5
DNA: TGTGCCAGCAGCTTACTGCGGGGACAAGAGACCCAGTACTTC
CDR3: CASSLLRGQETQYF

size: .
D: .
V: TRBV7-2
J: TRBJ1-1
DNA: TGTGCCAGCAGCCTTGGTGGGGGGATGAACACTGAAGCTTTCTTT
CDR3: CASSLGGGMNTEAFF

size: .
D: TRBD2
V: TRBV9
J: TRBJ2-3
DNA: TGTGCCAGCAGCGTAGCGGCTAGCGGGGGGGCCAGGGATACGCAGTATTTT
CDR3: CASSVAASGGARDTQYF

size: .
D: TRBD1
V: TRBV12-5
J: TRBJ1-1
DNA: TGTGCTAGTGGTTTGCAGGGGGCCCGGGCTGAAGCTTTCTTT
CDR3: CASGLQGARAEAFF

size: .
D: .
V: TRBV7-9
J: TRBJ1-1
DNA: TGTGCCAGCAGTCGGGACTTAGGCACTGAAGCTTTCTTT
CDR3: CASSRDLGTEAFF

size: few
D: TRBD1
V: TRBV6-5
J: TRBJ1-1
DNA: TGTGCCAGCGGAAACAGGGGGCGCTTGGATGCTTTCTTT
CDR3: CASGNRGRLDAFF

size: .
D: .
V: TRBV4-1
J: TRBJ1-2
DNA: TGCGCCAGCAGCCAAGTGGAGGGCTATGGCTACACCTTC
CDR3: CASSQVEGYGYTF

size: .
D: TRBD1
V: TRBV3-1/TRBV3-2
J: TRBJ1-6
DNA: TGTGCCAGCAGCCAAGGGGACAGGGGAAATTCACCCCTCCACTTT
CDR3: CASSQGDRGNSPLHF

size: .
D: .
V: TRBV25-1
J: TRBJ1-6
DNA: TGTGCCAGCAGACAACAGGGTTTTGATTCACCCCTCCACTTT
CDR3: CASRQQGFDSPLHF

size: .
D: TRBD2
V: TRBV7-2
J: TRBJ2-3
DNA: TGTGCCAGCAGCGCCACTAGCGGGGGCGATACGCAGTATTTT
CDR3: CASSATSGGDTQYF

size: once
D: TRBD1
V: TRBV30
J: TRBJ1-2
DNA: TGTGCCTATTCCGACAGGGTTAACTATGGCTACACCTTC
CDR3: CAYSDRVNYGYTF

size: .
D: .
V: TRBV27
J: TRBJ2-1
DNA: TGTGCCAGCAGTTTAGACTTTCGCTCCTACAATGAGCAGTTCTTC
CDR3: CASSLDFRSYNEQFF

size: .
D: TRBD1
V: TRBV11-2
J: TRBJ1-1
DNA: TGTGCCAGCAGCCTGTACGGGACAGGGGGCTTCACTGAAGCTTTCTTT
CDR3: CASSLYGTGGFTEAFF

size: .
D: TRBD1
V: TRBV7-2
J: TRBJ1-2
DNA: TGTGCCAGCAGCCTAGACTCCGGGACAGGACGTTATGGCTACACCTTC
CDR3: CASSLDSGTGRYGYTF

size: .
D: .
V: TRBV7-2
J: TRBJ1-1
DNA: TGTGCCAGCAGCTTAATGGACAGCCCTGGGAGCACTGAAGCTTTCTTT
CDR3: CASSLMDSPGSTEAFF

size: once
D: TRBD1
V: TRBV6-5
J: TRBJ1-2
DNA: TGTGCCACCAGACAGGGACATTATGGCTACACCTTC
CDR3: CATRQGHYGYTF

size: few
D: TRBD1
V: TRBV30
J: TRBJ1-1
DNA: TGTGCCTGGAGTGGGGGGCTTAGACAGGGCCCTGGTAGGGCTGAAGCTTTCTTT
CDR3: CAWSGGLRQGPGRAEAFF

size: .
D: TRBD1
V: TRBV5-6
J: TRBJ2-5
DNA: TGTGCCAGCAGCCAACAGGGGGCTGGAAACCAAGAGACCCAGTACTTC
CDR3: CASSQQGAGNQETQYF

size: .
D: TRBD2
V: TRBV7-2
J: TRBJ2-1
DNA: TGTGCCAGCAGCTTAAGAGGGACTACCACCTACAATGAGCAGTTCTTC
CDR3: CASSLRGTTTYNEQFF

size: once
D: .
V: TRBV12-5
J: TRBJ2-7
DNA: TGTGCTAGTGGTTTTTTTCCCATCTACGAGCAGTACTTC
CDR3: CASGFFPIYEQYF

size: .
D: TRBD1
V: TRBV5-4
J: TRBJ2-2
DNA: TGTGCCAGCAGCTTGGCAGGGGGACAGCCGAACACCGGGGAGCTGTTTTTT
CDR3: CASSLAGGQPNTGELFF

size: .
D: .
V: TRBV7-2
J: TRBJ2-2
DNA: TGTGCCAGCAGCCCCCCAGCGGCCGGGGAGCTGTTTTTT
CDR3: CASSPPAAGELFF

size: .
D: TRBD1
V: TRBV30
J: TRBJ1-6
DNA: TGTGCCTGTCAGCGGGACAGGGGTAACTCCTATAATTCACCCCTCCACTTT
CDR3: CACQRDRGNSYNSPLHF

size: once
D: TRBD1
V: TRBV5-4
J: TRBJ1-2
DNA: TGTGCCAGCAGCTTGGCAGGGGGAGGCTATGGCTACACCTTC
CDR3: CASSLAGGGYGYTF

size: .
D: TRBD2
V: TRBV27
J: TRBJ2-1
DNA: TGTGCCAGCAGTCCGAAAACCATAGCGGGGGGGCTGGGTGAGCAGTTCTTC
CDR3: CASSPKTIAGGLGEQFF

size: .
D: .
V: TRBV10-2
J: TRBJ1-4
DNA: TGCGCCAGCACCTTTGGACCGGTCGGGGGTGAAAAACTGTTTTTT
CDR3: CASTFGPVGGEKLFF

size: .
D: TRBD1
V: TRBV15
J: TRBJ1-2
DNA: TGTGCCACCAGCAGAGAAGGCAGGGGGCCGGACTACACCTTC
CDR3: CATSREGRGPDYTF